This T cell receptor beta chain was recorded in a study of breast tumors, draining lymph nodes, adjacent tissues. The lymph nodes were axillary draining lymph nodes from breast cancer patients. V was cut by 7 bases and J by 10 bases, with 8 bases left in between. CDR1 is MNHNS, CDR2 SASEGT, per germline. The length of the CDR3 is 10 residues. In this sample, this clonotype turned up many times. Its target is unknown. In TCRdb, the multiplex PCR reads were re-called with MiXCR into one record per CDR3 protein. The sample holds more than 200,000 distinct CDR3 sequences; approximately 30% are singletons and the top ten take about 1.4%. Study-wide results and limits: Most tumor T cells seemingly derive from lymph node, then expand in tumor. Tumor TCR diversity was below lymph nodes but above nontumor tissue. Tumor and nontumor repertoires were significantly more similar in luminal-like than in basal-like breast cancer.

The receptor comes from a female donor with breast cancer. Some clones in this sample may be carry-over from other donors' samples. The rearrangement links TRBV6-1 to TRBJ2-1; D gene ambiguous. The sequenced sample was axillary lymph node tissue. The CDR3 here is CASKEKEQFF. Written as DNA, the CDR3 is TGTGCCAGCAAGGAGAAAGAGCAGTTCTTC.